The 25 T cell receptor beta chains given below trace back to one sample, sequenced in a study of T cell responses to AZD1222 COVID-19 vaccine. The assay was immunoSEQ multiplex PCR, and TCRdb's table has in-frame clones only and misses some. The sample gives around 76,000 clones, about 83% of which show up once; around 9.8% is in the top ten. Sequenced here: peripheral blood, sampled on day 0 of AZD1222 vaccination. Every receptor here comes from an adult in good health.

V and J are TRBV11-3 and TRBJ2-2; D is ambiguous. Trimming shortened V by 5 bases and J by 5 bases, and 9 bases separated the two germline ends. Germline lookup yields CDR1 SGHNT and CDR2 YENEEA. CDR3 size: 13 residues. CDR3 amino acids: CASSALGTGELFF. CDR3 nucleotides: TGTGCCAGCAGCGCCTTAGGGACCGGGGAGCTGTTTTTT.

The chain combines TRBV2 with TRBJ2-7; D is uncertain. The V end was cut by 5 bases, the J end by 5 bases, with 13 bases between. Germline V gene lookup returns CDR1 SNHLY and CDR2 FYNNEI. The CDR3 loop spans 13 amino acids. The CDR3 is CASSRIQNHEQYF. CDR3 DNA: TGTGCCAGCAGTCGTATCCAGAACCACGAGCAGTACTTC.

The J gene is TRBJ1-5, the V gene TRBV28; D perhaps matches TRBD1 (5 bases). This CDR3 spans 17 amino acids. V lost 3 bases to trimming and J lost 0 bases, with 15 bases between them. The germline V gene has CDR1 MDHEN and CDR2 SYDVKM. Here the CDR3 reads CASSFDLGDFSNQPQHF. The CDR3 nucleotides are TGTGCCAGCAGTTTTGATTTGGGGGATTTTAGCAATCAGCCCCAGCATTTT. Combining the CDR3 with reference TRBV28 and TRBJ1-5 gives the whole variable domain DVKVTQSSRYLVKRTGEKVFLECVQDMDHENMFWYRQDPGLGLRLIYFSYDVKMKEKGDIPEGYSVSREKKERFSLILESASTNQTSMYLCASSFDLGDFSNQPQHFGDGTRLSIL.

CDR3 nucleotide sequence: TGTGCCATCAGTGATGACAGAAACTATGGCTACACCTTC. This codes for CAISDDRNYGYTF. The gene calls are TRBV10-3 and TRBJ1-2, with D possibly TRBD1 on 5 matching bases. V was cut by 3 bases and J by 2 bases, with 7 bases left in between. The CDR3 has 13 residues. The germline gives CDR1 ENHRY, CDR2 SYGVKD.

The rearrangement links TRBV2 to TRBJ1-5; 7 bases are a match to TRBD1. The CDR3 is made up of 14 amino acids. The germline gives CDR1 SNHLY, CDR2 FYNNEI. V was pared by 5 bases and J by 6 bases, with 7 bases of the junction left unmatched. Here the CDR3 reads CASSFTGAGQPQHF. CDR3 sequence (DNA): TGTGCCAGCAGTTTTACAGGGGCGGGTCAGCCCCAGCATTTT.

Written as DNA, the CDR3 is TGTGCCAGCTCACCACCCAACGCCGTGGCTAGCGGGGGGGGAGAGACCCAGTACTTC. Translating it yields CASSPPNAVASGGGETQYF. This chain uses TRBV18 with TRBJ2-5; 12 bases line up with TRBD2. Germline assignment: CDR1 KGHSH and CDR2 LQKENI. CDR3 length equals 19 residues. Trimming at V came to 0 bases and at J to 4 bases, leaving 12 bases not matched to a gene.

The rearrangement links TRBV11-2 to TRBJ2-7; 8 positions match TRBD1. Germline V gives CDR1 SGHAT, CDR2 FQNNGV. The length of the CDR3 is 15 residues. Trimming took 5 bases from V and 4 from J; bases not matched to a gene: 10. CDR3 amino acids: CASSLQGVLWYEQYF. In DNA, the CDR3 is TGTGCCAGCAGCCTACAGGGGGTATTGTGGTACGAGCAGTACTTC.

V is TRBV7-3 and J is TRBJ2-1; D may correspond to TRBD1 or TRBD2 (5 bases each). Trimming pared 5 bases from V and 10 bases from J, leaving 12 bases between. Germline values: CDR1 SGHTA, CDR2 FQGTGA. This CDR3 region has 12 residues. The CDR3 is CASSQLGREQFF. CDR3 nucleotide sequence: TGTGCCAGCAGCCAACTGGGACGGGAGCAGTTCTTC.

This chain joins TRBV5-4 and TRBJ1-2; maybe TRBD1 (5 bases). Germline V gene data show CDR1 as SGHNT and CDR2 as YYREEE (reference sequence). This CDR3 has 13 residues. V was trimmed by 1 base and J by 7 bases, leaving 11 bases between them. Here the CDR3 DNA reads TGTGCCAGCAGCTTGTTAGTAGGGGTTGGCTACACCTTC. This gives the protein CASSLLVGVGYTF. The variable domain in full, completed from reference TRBV5-4 and TRBJ1-2, reads ETGVTQSPTHLIKTRGQQVTLRCSSQSGHNTVSWYQQALGQGPQFIFQYYREEENGRGNFPPRFSGLQFPNYSSELNVNALELDDSALYLCASSLLVGVGYTFGSGTRLTVV.

The chain joins TRBV5-1 to TRBJ2-3; 10 bases fit TRBD1. The germline V gene has CDR1 SGHRS and CDR2 YFSETQ. This CDR3 comprises 15 residues. Losses at the gene ends were 4 bases for V and 4 bases for J; bases not matched to a gene: 6. The CDR3 loop is CASSLTGGRADTQYF. The CDR3 bases are TGCGCCAGCAGCCTGACAGGGGGCCGAGCAGATACGCAGTATTTT.

This chain links TRBV12-3 or TRBV12-4 with TRBJ1-2, with D unresolved. The CDR3 totals 13 residues. Between the trimmed V and J ends, which lost 2 bases and 0 bases, there was a span of 4 bases. CDR3 coding DNA: TGTGCCAGCAGTTTAACAGCTAACTATGGCTACACCTTC. This translates into CASSLTANYGYTF.

The rearrangement links TRBV5-4 to TRBJ2-7; 7 bases agree with TRBD2. This CDR3 is built from 12 residues. With V trimmed by 3 bases and J by 5 bases, 2 bases remained unmatched. Germline assignment: CDR1 SGHNT and CDR2 YYREEE (reference sequence). DNA of the CDR3: TGTGCCAGCAGCTACGGACTAGACGAGCAGTACTTC. Translating gives CASSYGLDEQYF.

The CDR3 sequence is CASMVGEYEQFF. Written as DNA, the CDR3 is TGTGCCAGCATGGTGGGAGAATATGAGCAGTTCTTC. The chain has TRBV28 and TRBJ2-1; D perhaps matches TRBD2 (5 bases). There are 12 residues in the CDR3. Trimming cost V 7 bases and J 8 bases, with 12 bases left between them. Germline values: CDR1 MDHEN, CDR2 SYDVKM. Filled out from reference TRBV28 and TRBJ2-1, the complete variable domain reads DVKVTQSSRYLVKRTGEKVFLECVQDMDHENMFWYRQDPGLGLRLIYFSYDVKMKEKGDIPEGYSVSREKKERFSLILESASTNQTSMYLCASMVGEYEQFFGPGTRLTVL.

The gene calls are TRBV29-1 and TRBJ2-3; D uncertain. This CDR3 comprises 13 residues. The V gene lost 5 bases and the J gene lost 1 base, with 10 bases spanning the gap. Germline CDR1 reads SQVTM; CDR2 reads ANQGSEA. The DNA for the CDR3 is TGCAGCGTTCCCCTCCGGGGCACAGATACGCAGTATTTT. Translation gives CSVPLRGTDTQYF.

DNA for the CDR3: TGTGCCAGCAGTTTGGGACACGAAGAAAAACTGTTTTTT. It is translated as CASSLGHEEKLFF. The J gene is TRBJ1-4, the V gene TRBV28; a possible D gene is TRBD1 (6 bases). The CDR3 extends over 13 amino acids. Germline assignment: CDR1 MDHEN and CDR2 SYDVKM. V was cut by 3 bases and J by 8 bases, with 10 bases left in between.

The rearrangement links TRBV7-3 to TRBJ2-1; the D gene is possibly TRBD2 (6 bases). Germline CDR1 is SGHTA and CDR2 is FQGTGA. Trimming took off 5 bases at V and 6 bases at J, with 14 bases between the two ends. The CDR3 length is 14 residues. CDR3 protein: CASSQGLRSNEQFF. Here the CDR3 DNA reads TGTGCCAGCAGCCAGGGACTCCGATCCAATGAGCAGTTCTTC.

The CDR3 coding sequence is TGTGCCAGTAGAAGGGAGGATACAGATACGCAGTATTTT. Encoded protein: CASRREDTDTQYF. The chain couples TRBV19 to TRBJ2-3; TRBD2 might be the D (6 bases). Germline V CDR1 and CDR2: LNHDA, SQIVND (reference sequence). Trimming took off 6 bases at V and 3 bases at J, with 10 bases between the two ends. This CDR3 region has 13 residues.

The chain carries TRBV7-9 and TRBJ1-6; D gene unclear. The CDR3 totals 14 residues. The germline gives CDR1 SEHNR, CDR2 FQNEAQ (reference sequence). The V and J ends lost 1 base and 9 bases respectively, with 10 bases between them. The CDR3 nucleotides read TGTGCCAGCAGCTTAGGCGGGCATCGTTCACCCCTCCACTTT. It specifies CASSLGGHRSPLHF. The variable domain in full, completed from reference TRBV7-9 and TRBJ1-6, reads DTGVSQNPRHKITKRGQNVTFRCDPISEHNRLYWYRQTLGQGPEFLTYFQNEAQLEKSRLLSDRFSAERPKGSFSTLEIQRTEQGDSAMYLCASSLGGHRSPLHFGNGTRLTVT.

The chain has TRBV10-3 and TRBJ1-5; D is unclear. The V gene's germline CDR1 is ENHRY and CDR2 SYGVKD. V dropped 3 bases and J dropped 2 bases, with 8 bases sitting between them. The CDR3 is 14 amino acids. In DNA form, the CDR3 reads TGTGCCATCAGTGAAGCAGTGGGCAATCAGCCCCAGCATTTT. It specifies CAISEAVGNQPQHF.

This chain links TRBV18 with TRBJ1-4, with D hard to call. The CDR3 covers 14 residues. Germline V gene data show CDR1 as KGHSH and CDR2 as LQKENI. Trimming shortened V by 4 bases and J by 1 base, and 7 bases separated the two germline ends. The DNA of the CDR3 is TGTGCCAGCTCACGAAGGGAAACTAATGAAAAACTGTTTTTT. Residues: CASSRRETNEKLFF.

The chain employs TRBV19 and TRBJ1-5; tentatively, D is TRBD1 (5 bases). V shed 6 bases and J shed 4 bases, with 19 bases lying between them. Germline loops: CDR1 LNHDA, CDR2 SQIVND (reference sequence). The CDR3 contains 16 residues. CDR3 amino acids: CASSRTGPEKNQPQHF. The CDR3 DNA is TGTGCCAGTAGCCGCACGGGACCGGAAAAAAATCAGCCCCAGCATTTT.

The chain couples TRBV10-2 to TRBJ1-2; 7 bases are a match to TRBD1. This CDR3 has 13 residues. Germline lookup yields CDR1 WSHSY and CDR2 SAAADI. V was pared by 10 bases and J by 1 base, with 6 bases of the junction left unmatched. The CDR3 bases are TGCGCCACCTGGGACAGATATAACTATGGCTACACCTTC. Residues: CATWDRYNYGYTF.

The gene calls are TRBV12-3 or TRBV12-4 and TRBJ2-7; no clear D. CDR3 length: 12 amino acids. V shed 6 bases and J shed 2 bases, with 8 bases lying between them. The CDR3 here is CASSRLTYEQYF. CDR3 coding DNA: TGTGCCAGCAGCCGGCTGACCTACGAGCAGTACTTC.

The chain couples TRBV30 to TRBJ1-4, with unresolved D. CDR3 length: 12 residues. V lost 2 bases, J lost 7 bases, and 8 bases lay in between. Germline CDR1 is GTSNPN and CDR2 is SVGIG (reference sequence). The CDR3 loop is CAWSQAGEKLFF. The DNA of the CDR3 is TGTGCCTGGAGTCAAGCTGGTGAAAAACTGTTTTTT.

This clone was observed a single time. The rearrangement links TRBV6-5 to TRBJ2-1; D not certain. Trimming shortened V by 4 bases and J by 4 bases, and 11 bases separated the two germline ends. The CDR3 covers 14 residues. The germline CDR1 and CDR2 sequences are MNHEY and SVGAGI. The CDR3, as DNA: TGTGCCAGCAGTTCCCCCGGGCCTTACAATGAGCAGTTCTTC. The encoded protein is CASSSPGPYNEQFF.